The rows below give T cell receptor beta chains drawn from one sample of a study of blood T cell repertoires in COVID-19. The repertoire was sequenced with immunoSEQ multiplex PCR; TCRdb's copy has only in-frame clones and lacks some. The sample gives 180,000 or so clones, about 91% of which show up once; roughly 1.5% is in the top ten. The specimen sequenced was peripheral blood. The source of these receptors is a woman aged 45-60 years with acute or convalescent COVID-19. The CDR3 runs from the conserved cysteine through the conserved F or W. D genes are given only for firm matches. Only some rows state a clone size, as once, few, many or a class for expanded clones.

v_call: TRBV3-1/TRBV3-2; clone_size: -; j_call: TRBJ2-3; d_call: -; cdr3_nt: TGTGCCAGCAGTCTGAGGCTTAGCACAGATACGCAGTATTTT; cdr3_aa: CASSLRLSTDTQYF
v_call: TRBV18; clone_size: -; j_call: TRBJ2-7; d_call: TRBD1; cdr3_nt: TGTGCCACCGGGACAGGGTCCTACGAGCAGTACTTC; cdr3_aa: CATGTGSYEQYF
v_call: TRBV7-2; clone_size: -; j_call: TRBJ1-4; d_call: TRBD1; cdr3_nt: TGTGCCAGCAGCCGCGACAGGGTTGATGAAAAACTGTTTTTT; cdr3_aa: CASSRDRVDEKLFF
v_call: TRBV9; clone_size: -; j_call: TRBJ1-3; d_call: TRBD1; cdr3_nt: TGTGCCAGCAGCGGGGGACAGGTCGGGGACACCATATATTTT; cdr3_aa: CASSGGQVGDTIYF
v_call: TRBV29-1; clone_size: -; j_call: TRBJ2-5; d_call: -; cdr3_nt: TGCAGCGTTTACGGGGATTCGGAGACCCAGTACTTC; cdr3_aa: CSVYGDSETQYF
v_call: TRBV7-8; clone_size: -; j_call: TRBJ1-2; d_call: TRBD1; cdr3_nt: TGTGCCAGCAGCTGGCAGGGGGCGGCCGGCTATGGCTACACCTTC; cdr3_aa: CASSWQGAAGYGYTF
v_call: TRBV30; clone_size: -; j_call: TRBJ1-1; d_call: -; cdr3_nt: TGTGCCTGGACAGGGGAGAACACTGAAGCTTTCTTT; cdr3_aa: CAWTGENTEAFF
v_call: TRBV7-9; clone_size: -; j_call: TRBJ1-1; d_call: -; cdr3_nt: TGTGCCAGCAGCTCTTTGAGCGCGGGAGCTTTCTTT; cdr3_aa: CASSSLSAGAFF
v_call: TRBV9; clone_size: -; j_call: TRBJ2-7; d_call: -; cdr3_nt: TGTGCCAGCAGCCGCCGGGATAACTACGAGCAGTACTTC; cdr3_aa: CASSRRDNYEQYF
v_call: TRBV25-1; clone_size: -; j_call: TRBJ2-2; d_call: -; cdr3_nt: TGTGCCAGCAGGCCCCAGGGCGCCGGGGAGCTGTTTTTT; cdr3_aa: CASRPQGAGELFF
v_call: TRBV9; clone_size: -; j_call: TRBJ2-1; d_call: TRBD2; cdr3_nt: TGTGCCAGCAGCGGCGCTAGCGGGTCCTACAATGAGCAGTTCTTC; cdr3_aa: CASSGASGSYNEQFF
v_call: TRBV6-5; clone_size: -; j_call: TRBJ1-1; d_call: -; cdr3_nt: TGTGCCAGCAGTTACCAGGGGAACACTGAAGCTTTCTTT; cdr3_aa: CASSYQGNTEAFF
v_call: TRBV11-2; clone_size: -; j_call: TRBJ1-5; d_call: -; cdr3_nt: TGTGCCAGCAGCTCACAGGGTGGTCAGCCCCAGCATTTT; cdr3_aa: CASSSQGGQPQHF
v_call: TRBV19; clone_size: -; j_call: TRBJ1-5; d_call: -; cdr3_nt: TGTGCCAGTAGTCGTGTATTTTTGGGGGGTAGCAATCAGCCCCAGCATTTT; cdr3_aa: CASSRVFLGGSNQPQHF
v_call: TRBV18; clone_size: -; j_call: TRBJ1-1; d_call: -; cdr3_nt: TGTGCCAGCTCACCACCGGGAGGGCCTGAAGCTTTCTTT; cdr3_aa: CASSPPGGPEAFF
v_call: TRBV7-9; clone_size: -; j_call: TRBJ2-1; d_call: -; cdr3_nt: TGTGCCAGCAGCTTAGCTATTGGCGAGACAGCCTACAATGAGCAGTTCTTC; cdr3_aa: CASSLAIGETAYNEQFF
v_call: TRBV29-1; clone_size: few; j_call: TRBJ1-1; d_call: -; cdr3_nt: TGCAGCGTTGCGGGGAATGAAGCTTTCTTT; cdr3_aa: CSVAGNEAFF
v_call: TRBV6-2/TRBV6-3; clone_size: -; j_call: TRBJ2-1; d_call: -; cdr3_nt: TGTGCCAGCAGCGACAGGTCCCACAATGAGCAGTTCTTC; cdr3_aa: CASSDRSHNEQFF
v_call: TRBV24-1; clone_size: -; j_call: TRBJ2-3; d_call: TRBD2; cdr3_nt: TGTGCCACTAGCAGGGACGGGGGGGTGACAGATACGCAGTATTTT; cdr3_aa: CATSRDGGVTDTQYF
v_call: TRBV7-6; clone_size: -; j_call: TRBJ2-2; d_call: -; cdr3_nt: TGTGCCAGCAGCTTACCCACCCAGGGAACCACGGCAGTTACCGGGGAGCTGTTTTTT; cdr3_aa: CASSLPTQGTTAVTGELFF
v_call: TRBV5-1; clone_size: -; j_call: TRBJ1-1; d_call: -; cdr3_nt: TGCGCCAGCAGCTTGTTGTTTCAACAGGGCGAAGCTTTCTTT; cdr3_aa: CASSLLFQQGEAFF
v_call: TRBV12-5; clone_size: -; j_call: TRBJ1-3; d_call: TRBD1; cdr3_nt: TGTGCTAGTGGTTTGGGGGACAGCACCTCTGGAAACACCATATATTTT; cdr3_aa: CASGLGDSTSGNTIYF
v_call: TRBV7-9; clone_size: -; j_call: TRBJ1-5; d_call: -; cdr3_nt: TGTGCCAGCAGCAGCGGGGTCCCCAATCAGCCCCAGCATTTT; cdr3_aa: CASSSGVPNQPQHF
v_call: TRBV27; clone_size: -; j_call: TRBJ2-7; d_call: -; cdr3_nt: TGTGCCAGCAGTTCCTGGACAGAGCTCTACGAGCAGTACTTC; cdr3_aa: CASSSWTELYEQYF
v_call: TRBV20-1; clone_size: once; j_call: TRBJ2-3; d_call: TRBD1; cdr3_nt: TGCAGTGCTAGTATACGACAGGGGGGGAACACAGATACGCAGTATTTT; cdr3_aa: CSASIRQGGNTDTQYF
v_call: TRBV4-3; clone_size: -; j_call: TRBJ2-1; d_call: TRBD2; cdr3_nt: TGCGCCAGCAGCCAAGAGTTCCCCCTTAGCGGGGCTTCCTACAATGAGCAGTTCTTC; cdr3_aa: CASSQEFPLSGASYNEQFF
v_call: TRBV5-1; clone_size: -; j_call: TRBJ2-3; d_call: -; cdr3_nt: TGCGCCAGCAGCTTGACGGGGGTCGCCGATACGCAGTATTTT; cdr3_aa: CASSLTGVADTQYF
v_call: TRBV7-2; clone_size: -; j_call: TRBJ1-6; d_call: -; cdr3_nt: TGTGCCAGCAGCGCAAAGACAGGCTCTTATAATTCACCCCTCCACTTT; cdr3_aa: CASSAKTGSYNSPLHF
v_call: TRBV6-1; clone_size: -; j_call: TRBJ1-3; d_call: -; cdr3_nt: TGTGCCAGCAGTGAAAGAGCGGGCTCTGGAAACACCATATATTTT; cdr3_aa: CASSERAGSGNTIYF
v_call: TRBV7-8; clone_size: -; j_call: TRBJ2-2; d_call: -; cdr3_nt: TGTGCCAGCAGCTTAGGTCCTGGAGGGGCGAACACCGGGGAGCTGTTTTTT; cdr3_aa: CASSLGPGGANTGELFF